This T cell receptor (beta chain) is from a study of T cells in Graves' hyperthyroidism and ophthalmopathy. Notes on the study in general: Blood also showed most of the thyroid clonotypes that were expanded above 0.001.

This clonotype was seen a few times. The antigen is not known. The CDR3 consists of 14 residues. After removal of 8 bases from V and 2 bases from J, the junction contained 7 bases not matched to a gene. Germline V gene sequence: CDR1 SGHRS, CDR2 YFSETQ. TCR beta CDR3 regions were amplified from RNA. First-round RT-PCR targeting the TCR CDR3 was performed with the HTBI primer set. TCRdb itself ran the multiplex PCR reads through MiXCR, one entry per CDR3 protein. The sample holds more than 550,000 distinct CDR3 sequences, roughly 17% seen once. Sequencing input: blood. The chain is built from TRBV5-1 and TRBJ2-7, with TRBD1 identical over 10 bases. This receptor was identified in a man aged 45-65 years with Graves' hyperthyroidism. The CDR3 region has the DNA TGCGCCAGTACCACCGGGACAGGGGCCTACGAGCAGTACTTC. Amino acid sequence: CASTTGTGAYEQYF.